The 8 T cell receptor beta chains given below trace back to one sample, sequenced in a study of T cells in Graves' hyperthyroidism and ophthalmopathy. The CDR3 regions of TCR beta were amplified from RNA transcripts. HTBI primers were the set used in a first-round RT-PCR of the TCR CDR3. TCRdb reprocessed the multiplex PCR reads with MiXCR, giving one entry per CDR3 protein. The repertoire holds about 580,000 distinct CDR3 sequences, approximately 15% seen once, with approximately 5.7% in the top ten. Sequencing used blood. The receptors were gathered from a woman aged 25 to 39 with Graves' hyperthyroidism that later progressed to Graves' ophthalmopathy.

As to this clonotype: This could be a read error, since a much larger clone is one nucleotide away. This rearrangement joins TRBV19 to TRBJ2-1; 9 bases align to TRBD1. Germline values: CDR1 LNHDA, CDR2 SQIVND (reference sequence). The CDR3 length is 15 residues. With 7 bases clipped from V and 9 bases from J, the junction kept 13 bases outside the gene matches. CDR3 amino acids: CASIWRDRASTEQFF. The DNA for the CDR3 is TGTGCCAGTATTTGGCGGGACAGGGCGAGCACTGAGCAGTTCTTC.

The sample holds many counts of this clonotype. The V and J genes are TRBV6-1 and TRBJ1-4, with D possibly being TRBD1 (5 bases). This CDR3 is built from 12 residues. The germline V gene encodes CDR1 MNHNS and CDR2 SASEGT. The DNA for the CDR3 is TGTGCTGTCGGGACGGATGATGAAAAACTGTTTTTT. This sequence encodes CAVGTDDEKLFF.

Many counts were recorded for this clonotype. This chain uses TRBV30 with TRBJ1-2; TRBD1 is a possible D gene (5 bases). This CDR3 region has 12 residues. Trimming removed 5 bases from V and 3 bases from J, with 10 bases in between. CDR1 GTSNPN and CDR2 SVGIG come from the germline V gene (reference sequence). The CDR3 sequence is CAWGSGDYGYTF. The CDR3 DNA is TGTGCCTGGGGGTCGGGGGACTATGGCTACACCTTC.

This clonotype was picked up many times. The CDR3 coding sequence is TGTGCCAGCAGTGAGCCCGGGGGAGGAGGGCAGCCCCAGCATTTT. Translating it yields CASSEPGGGGQPQHF. The chain carries TRBV25-1 and TRBJ1-5; possible D gene TRBD1, 5 bases. Trimming took off 3 bases at V and 7 bases at J, with 16 bases between the two ends. CDR1 MGHDK and CDR2 SYGVNS come from the germline V gene. This CDR3 spans 15 amino acids. The variable domain in full, with the rest retrieved from reference TRBV25-1 and TRBJ1-5, is EADIYQTPRYLVIGTGKKITLECSQTMGHDKMYWYQQDPGMELHLIHYSYGVNSTEKGDLSSESTVSRIRTEHFPLTLESARPSHTSQYLCASSEPGGGGQPQHFGDGTRLSIL.

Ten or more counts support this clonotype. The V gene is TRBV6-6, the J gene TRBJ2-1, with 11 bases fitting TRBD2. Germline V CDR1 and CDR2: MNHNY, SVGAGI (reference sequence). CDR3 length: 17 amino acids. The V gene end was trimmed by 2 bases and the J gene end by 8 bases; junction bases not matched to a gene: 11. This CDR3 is CASSYGIAGGSTDEQFF. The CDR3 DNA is TGTGCCAGCAGTTACGGTATAGCGGGAGGGAGTACGGATGAGCAGTTCTTC.

The CDR3 is CASRPGQSSYEQYF. CDR3 DNA sequence: TGTGCCAGCCGACCGGGACAGAGCTCCTACGAGCAGTACTTC. The chain is built from TRBV12-3 or TRBV12-4 and TRBJ2-7; 7 bases match TRBD1. V trimming: 8 bases; J trimming: 0 bases; junction bases outside the gene matches: 7. The length of the CDR3 is 14 residues.

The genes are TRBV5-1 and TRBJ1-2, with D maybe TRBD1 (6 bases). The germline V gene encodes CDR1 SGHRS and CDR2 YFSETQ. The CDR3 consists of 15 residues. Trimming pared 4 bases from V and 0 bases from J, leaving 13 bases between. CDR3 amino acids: CASSPTPGANYGYTF. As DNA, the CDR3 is TGCGCCAGCAGCCCGACCCCAGGGGCTAACTATGGCTACACCTTC.

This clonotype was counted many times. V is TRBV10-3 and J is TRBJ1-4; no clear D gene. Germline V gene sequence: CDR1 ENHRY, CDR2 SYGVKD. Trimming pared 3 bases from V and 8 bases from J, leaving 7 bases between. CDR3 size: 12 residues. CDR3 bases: TGTGCCATCAGTGACTCAGAGGAAAAACTGTTTTTT. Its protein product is CAISDSEEKLFF.